The 18 T cell receptor beta chains reported below all come from one sample, sequenced in a study of T cells in Graves' hyperthyroidism and ophthalmopathy. Authors of the study amplified TCR beta CDR3 regions from RNA transcripts. HTBI primers were employed in a first-round RT-PCR of the TCR CDR3. TCRdb ran MiXCR on the multiplex PCR reads and lists one entry per CDR3 protein. Altogether over 45,000 distinct CDR3 sequences are present, 40% to 55% being singletons, with the ten largest covering 12%. The specimen was blood. The receptors were gathered from a woman aged 25-40 years with Graves' ophthalmopathy.

V gene TRBV18 combines with J gene TRBJ2-1; D tentatively reads TRBD1 or TRBD2 (5 bases each). The V end was cut by 3 bases, the J end by 4 bases, with 13 bases between. This CDR3 is built from 15 residues. Germline CDR1 reads KGHSH; CDR2 reads LQKENI. DNA for the CDR3: TGTGCCAGCTCACCGACCCGAGGGGCTTACAATGAGCAGTTCTTC. It codes for CASSPTRGAYNEQFF.

With regard to this clonotype: The germline gene is not matched at one end of the junction; a read error may be the cause. The gene calls are TRBV20-1 and TRBJ2-3; 10 bases match TRBD2. CDR1 is DFQATT, CDR2 SNEGSKA, per germline (reference sequence). This CDR3 has 15 residues. CDR3 bases: TGCAGTGCAGGGATTAGCGGGAGGAACACAGGTACGCAGTATTTT. As protein: CSAGISGRNTGTQYF.

This clonotype has ten or more counts. One base away lies a much larger clone, so this may be a sequencing read error. This chain links TRBV6-1 with TRBJ1-5; D ambiguous. CDR3 length: 13 amino acids. V was cut by 2 bases and J by 5 bases, with 7 bases left in between. Germline CDR1 reads MNHNS; CDR2 reads SASEGT. CDR3 in DNA: TGTGCCAGCAGTGAAACAGAGGATCAGCCCCAGCATTTT. Protein sequence: CASSETEDQPQHF.

This clonotype appeared once. This clone may be a read error of a much larger clone one base away. Because the CDR3 is missing its conserved closing phenylalanine or tryptophan, this is likely a read error. V is TRBV7-7 and J is TRBJ1-4; D not resolved. This CDR3 has 15 amino acids. Germline CDR1 is SSHAT and CDR2 is FNYEAQ (reference sequence). DNA for the CDR3: TGTGCTAGCAGCTTAACGAGGTCCTACAATGAAAAACTGTTTGTT. It encodes CASSLTRSYNEKLFV.

On this clonotype itself: At one boundary the junction diverges from the germline segment, which might be a read error. This sequence joins TRBV19 and TRBJ2-6, with D perhaps matching TRBD1 or TRBD2 (5 bases each). The CDR3 sequence is 18 residues long. The germline V gene encodes CDR1 LNHDA and CDR2 SQIVND (reference sequence). The CDR3 sequence is CAGSNPGRSLSGANVLTF. The CDR3, as DNA: TGTGCCGGTAGTAACCCGGGACGGTCCCTATCTGGGGCCAACGTCCTGACTTTC.

A remark on this clonotype: A junction end diverges from the germline sequence, so it may reflect a read error. This sequence joins TRBV20-1 and TRBJ1-4; 11 positions match TRBD1. This CDR3 is built from 15 residues. CDR1 DFQATT and CDR2 SNEGSKA come from the germline V gene (reference sequence). CDR3 amino acids: CSAFPPGQGGGKLSF. CDR3 coding DNA: TGCAGTGCTTTTCCTCCGGGACAGGGGGGGGGAAAACTGTCTTTT.

J is TRBJ2-2 and V is TRBV19; D unclear. CDR1 and CDR2 (germline): LNHDA, SQIVND (reference sequence). This CDR3 has 14 residues. Trimming stripped 10 bases from V and 8 bases from J, with 20 bases between. The DNA of the CDR3 is TGTGCCAATTCTCAAGGTCCGACCGCTGGGGAGCTGTTTTTT. It is translated as CANSQGPTAGELFF.

This clonotype came up many times. The chain recombines TRBV11-2 with TRBJ2-3; D not resolved. The length of the CDR3 is 13 residues. The V end was cut by 2 bases, the J end by 3 bases, with 6 bases between. CDR1 and CDR2 from the germline V gene are SGHAT and FQNNGV. The CDR3 here is CASSLSGTDTQYF. The CDR3 nucleotides are TGTGCCAGCAGCTTAAGTGGGACAGATACGCAGTATTTT.

This clonotype was detected ten times or more. The rearrangement uses TRBV6-6 and TRBJ2-6; unclear D gene. The CDR3 covers 14 residues. With 0 bases removed from V and 1 base from J, the gap between germline ends came to 1 base. In germline, CDR1 is MNHNY, CDR2 SVGAGI (reference sequence). This chain's CDR3 is CASSYSSGANVLTF. The DNA for the CDR3 is TGTGCCAGCAGTTACTCTTCTGGGGCCAACGTCCTGACTTTC.

V gene TRBV20-1 combines with J gene TRBJ2-3; 11 bases map to TRBD2. CDR1 is DFQATT, CDR2 SNEGSKA, per germline (reference sequence). The CDR3 extends over 15 amino acids. V was clipped by 3 bases and J by 11 bases; unmatched bases: 13. CDR3 sequence: CSASTTSGSIGEQYF. The CDR3 DNA reads TGCAGTGCTAGCACCACTAGCGGGAGTATAGGTGAGCAGTATTTT.

V usage is TRBV6-5 and J usage is TRBJ1-3; 8 bases are shared with TRBD1. From germline, CDR1 is MNHEY and CDR2 SVGAGI. Trimming took 4 bases from V and 4 from J; bases not matched to a gene: 9. This CDR3 is built from 16 residues. The CDR3 sequence: CASSSTTGTGGNTIYF. The CDR3 DNA reads as TGTGCCAGCAGTTCCACAACCGGGACAGGAGGAAACACCATATATTTT.

The genes are TRBV19 and TRBJ1-1; D gene ambiguous. This CDR3 is 14 amino acids long. Germline V gives CDR1 LNHDA, CDR2 SQIVND (reference sequence). Trimming stripped 0 bases from V and 1 base from J, with 6 bases between. CDR3 residues: CASSIDQENTEAFF. The CDR3 coding sequence is TGTGCCAGTAGTATAGACCAGGAGAACACTGAAGCTTTCTTT.

Remarks on this clonotype: The conserved phenylalanine or tryptophan is not found at the CDR3 terminus, so this likely reflects a read error. This chain joins TRBV19 and TRBJ2-3; D gene unclear. The V end was cut by 5 bases, the J end by 4 bases, with 10 bases between. The CDR3 is 13 residues long. Germline assignment: CDR1 LNHDA and CDR2 SQIVND (reference sequence). Written as DNA, the CDR3 is TGTGCCAGTAGTCCCACCCTCGCAGATACGCAGTATTAT. Its protein product is CASSPTLADTQYY.

This clonotype was seen many times. V is TRBV11-1 and J is TRBJ2-7, with D possibly being TRBD2 (6 bases). CDR3 size: 16 residues. V shed 3 bases and J shed 2 bases, with 17 bases lying between them. Germline CDR1 and CDR2: SGHAT and FQDESV (reference sequence). CDR3 in DNA: TGTGCCAGCAGCTTGGAGTTTCGGGGGAACGCCTACGAGCAGTACTTC. Encoded protein: CASSLEFRGNAYEQYF.

This clonotype was seen many times. The V and J genes are TRBV28 and TRBJ1-2; TRBD1 matches 8 bases. J was trimmed by 4 bases and V by 6 bases; bases with no gene match: 7. This CDR3 contains 14 residues. CDR1 and CDR2 from the germline V gene are MDHEN and SYDVKM. CDR3 nucleotides: TGTGCCAGCAGCCCGAGACAGGGGCCCTATGGCTACACCTTC. It encodes CASSPRQGPYGYTF.

This chain uses TRBV29-1 with TRBJ2-1, with a weak D call TRBD2 (5 bases). V lost 8 bases, J lost 3 bases, and 11 bases lay in between. This CDR3 contains 12 residues. Germline CDR1 is SQVTM and CDR2 is ANQGSEA. The chain's CDR3 is CSTASYYNEQFF. The CDR3, as DNA: TGCAGCACCGCTAGCTACTACAATGAGCAGTTCTTC.

This clonotype was seen repeatedly, ten times or more. The rearrangement uses TRBV4-1 and TRBJ1-5, with D possibly matching TRBD1 (5 bases). Germline values: CDR1 MGHRA, CDR2 YSYEKL. Trimming left V 4 bases short and J 1 base short, with 14 bases between. The CDR3 sequence is 16 residues long. CDR3 sequence (DNA): TGCGCCAGCAGCCTAACCTCTCGGGACAGCAATCAGCCCCAGCATTTT. Translating gives CASSLTSRDSNQPQHF.

The sample holds many counts of this clonotype. Here the CDR3 DNA reads TGCAGTGCTAGTCTAGGGTCGAACCTACTGGCCGGGGAGCTGTTTTTT. Its translation: CSASLGSNLLAGELFF. This chain joins TRBV20-1 and TRBJ2-2; D is uncertain. This CDR3 has 16 residues. The germline V and J ends were trimmed by 3 bases and 6 bases, with 20 bases remaining between them. CDR1 and CDR2 from the germline V gene are DFQATT and SNEGSKA (reference sequence).